Shown below are 3 T cell receptor beta chains from a single sample sequenced in a study of blood T cell repertoires in COVID-19. This table comes from immunoSEQ multiplex PCR, and its TCRdb copy is limited to in-frame clones, with some not included. The sample lists approximately 300,000 clones; roughly nine tenths were seen once. Sequencing used PBMCs or T cells enriched from blood (not recorded which). The source of these receptors is a man in his 60s who had recovered from COVID-19.

The V and J genes are TRBV6-1 and TRBJ1-6; D gene unclear. CDR1 is MNHNS, CDR2 SASEGT, per germline. The V and J ends lost 1 base and 0 bases respectively, with 10 bases between them. CDR3 length equals 17 residues. This CDR3 is CASSEVPGSSYNSPLHF. The CDR3 DNA sequence: TGTGCCAGCAGTGAAGTACCGGGGAGCTCCTATAATTCACCCCTCCACTTT.

This CDR3 reads CASSPGGSEKPTEAFF. CDR3 bases: TGTGCCAGCAGCCCTGGCGGGTCCGAAAAGCCCACTGAAGCTTTCTTT. The chain uses TRBV7-2 and TRBJ1-1, with D unresolved. From germline, CDR1 is SGHTA and CDR2 FQGNSA. V was shortened by 5 bases and J by 4 bases, with 20 bases between the two germline ends. The CDR3 is made up of 16 amino acids. Using reference TRBV7-2 and TRBJ1-1 for the parts outside the CDR3, the full variable domain is GAGVSQSPSNKVTEKGKDVELRCDPISGHTALYWYRQSLGQGLEFLIYFQGNSAPDKSGLPSDRFSAERTGGSVSTLTIQRTQQEDSAVYLCASSPGGSEKPTEAFFGQGTRLTVV.

The chain combines TRBV2 with TRBJ2-3; tentatively, D is TRBD2 (6 bases). Germline V gene data show CDR1 as SNHLY and CDR2 as FYNNEI. V lost 3 bases, J lost 7 bases, and 8 bases lay in between. This CDR3 region has 12 residues. The CDR3 DNA reads TGTGCCAGCAGTGAGACTAGTCATACGCAGTATTTT. Residues: CASSETSHTQYF.